This T cell receptor (beta chain) is from a study of OX40 agonist ivuxolimab in advanced cancers. In the study overall: Dose-escalation patients suffered from hepatocellular carcinoma, melanoma, renal cell or head and neck cancer. Three patients got partial responses; one had hepatocellular carcinoma and two had cutaneous melanoma. Points from the study as a whole: More expanded clones were found, on average, in CD8+ than in CD4+ T cells. Among the lowest levels of clonal expansion were found in partial responders at 0.1-3.0 mg/kg.

Concerning this clone itself: The antigen remains unidentified.

The assay was immunoSEQ multiplex PCR, and TCRdb's table has in-frame clones only and misses some. The sample lists just over 90,000 clones, about 93% seen once, with over 0.8% in the top ten. Unmatched junction bases numbered 2, after V lost 3 bases and J lost 2 bases. Per the germline V gene, CDR1 is SGHRS and CDR2 is YFSETQ. The CDR3 consists of 14 residues. The receptor's source is an adult with an advanced solid tumor such as melanoma, head and neck, liver or kidney cancer. Sequences were derived from CD4+ or CD8+ T cells sorted from blood, sampled in a trial of the OX40 agonist ivuxolimab. J is TRBJ2-7 and V is TRBV5-1; 10 bases agree with TRBD1. The CDR3: CASSWDRGTYEQYF. DNA for the CDR3: TGCGCCAGCAGCTGGGACAGGGGTACCTACGAGCAGTACTTC. Supplemented by reference TRBV5-1 and TRBJ2-7, the full variable domain reads KAGVTQTPRYLIKTRGQQVTLSCSPISGHRSVSWYQQTPGQGLQFLFEYFSETQRNKGNFPGRFSGRQFSNSRSEMNVSTLELGDSALYLCASSWDRGTYEQYFGPGTRLTVT.